This is a list of T cell receptor beta chains from one sample in a study of blood T cell repertoires in COVID-19. Assay: immunoSEQ multiplex PCR; the TCRdb copy retains only in-frame clones and omits some. The sample lists 280,000 or so clones; 90% were seen once. The specimen was PBMCs or T cells enriched from blood (not recorded which). The receptors shown here come from a woman between 18 and 29 years old with acute COVID-19. CDR3s include the opening cysteine and the closing phenylalanine or tryptophan. D genes are given only for firm matches.

cdr3_nt cdr3_aa v_call d_call j_call
TGTGCCAGCAGTTTCGAGCGAGACAGGAACGCTTTCTTT CASSFERDRNAFF TRBV12-3/TRBV12-4 - TRBJ1-1
TGCAGCGTTGTGGGACAGGGGACTAGCTACGAGACCCAGTACTTC CSVVGQGTSYETQYF TRBV29-1 - TRBJ2-5
TGCGCCAGCAGCCAAGTGGGACAGGGGGCGTTTTTCCACGAGCAGTACTTC CASSQVGQGAFFHEQYF TRBV4-1 TRBD1 TRBJ2-7
TGTGCCAGCAGTCTCGGGACTAACACAGATACGCAGTATTTT CASSLGTNTDTQYF TRBV11-3 TRBD2 TRBJ2-3
TGTGCCAGCAGTGAAAACAGGTTCAATGGCTACACCTTC CASSENRFNGYTF TRBV25-1 - TRBJ1-2
TGTGCCACCAGTGCCCGGGACAGGCTAACGGCCCAGCATTTT CATSARDRLTAQHF TRBV24-1 TRBD1 TRBJ1-5
TGTGCCAGCAGCAGTGGATGGAGGTTTGGTCGCAATCAGCCCCAGCATTTT CASSSGWRFGRNQPQHF TRBV7-2 - TRBJ1-5
TGCGCCAGCAGCAGAGGGGACAGGGGATCACCCCTCCACTTT CASSRGDRGSPLHF TRBV4-1 TRBD1 TRBJ1-6
TGTGCCAGCAGCGTAGCTCCATACGACAGGACCCGTTACAATGAGCAGTTCTTC CASSVAPYDRTRYNEQFF TRBV9 - TRBJ2-1
TGTGCCAGCAGCTTCGACAGGACCTACGAGCAGTACTTC CASSFDRTYEQYF TRBV5-4 - TRBJ2-7
TGCGCCAGCAGATTAGCCCCCCCACTTGAAGCTTTCTTT CASRLAPPLEAFF TRBV5-1 - TRBJ1-1
TGCGCCAGCAGCTTCTACGACAGAATGAACACTGAAGCTTTCTTT CASSFYDRMNTEAFF TRBV5-1 - TRBJ1-1
TGCGCCAGCAGCCGAGAGACAGGGAAGTACGAGCAGTACTTC CASSRETGKYEQYF TRBV4-3 TRBD1 TRBJ2-7
TGCGCCAGCAGAGCAGCTACTAGCGGGGTAACCTACGAGCAGTACTTC CASRAATSGVTYEQYF TRBV5-1 TRBD2 TRBJ2-7
TGTGCCAGCAGTTCCCTGACTAGCTGGGCCTACAATGAGCAGTTCTTC CASSSLTSWAYNEQFF TRBV6-2/TRBV6-3 TRBD2 TRBJ2-1